The sample holds a few counts of the clone carrying this TCR beta chain. TCRdb reanalysed the 5' RACE reads using MiXCR and keeps one entry per CDR3 protein. Here the sample spans roughly 1,500,000 distinct CDR3 sequences, under 35% being singletons. CDR1 is LGHNA, CDR2 YNFKEQ, per germline. Trimming shortened V by 0 bases and J by 2 bases, and 8 bases separated the two germline ends. This CDR3 contains 14 residues. This entry comes from a study of identical twins. Sequences were obtained from cord blood. The J gene is TRBJ2-7, the V gene TRBV4-2, with a weak D call TRBD1 (5 bases). This receptor was taken from a newborn girl in good health. This CDR3 reads CASSQDVTAYEQYF. CDR3 nucleotides: TGTGCCAGCAGCCAAGATGTGACAGCCTACGAGCAGTACTTC.